Each of the 5 T cell receptor beta chains below was sequenced from the same sample in a study of vaccination and CD4 T cells after COVID-19. TCRdb reanalysed the PCR reads using MiXCR and keeps one entry per CDR3 protein. The sample yields 15,000 to 20,000 distinct CDR3 sequences, less than 70% seen once. Specimen: CD4+ T cells from blood, collected after SARS-CoV-2 vaccination. The receptors stem from a human donor who had recovered from COVID-19.

The chain employs TRBV20-1 and TRBJ2-3; 10 bases line up with TRBD2. CDR1 DFQATT and CDR2 SNEGSKA come from the germline V gene (reference sequence). The CDR3 contains 16 residues. After removal of 0 bases from V and 3 bases from J, the junction contained 6 bases not matched to a gene. CDR3 bases: TGCAGTGCTAGAGACTCTAGCGGGAGTTCGACAGATACGCAGTATTTT. It codes for CSARDSSGSSTDTQYF.

J is TRBJ2-5 and V is TRBV28; no clear D gene. Deletions cut 1 base from V and 5 bases from J, with 5 bases between. The CDR3 has 12 residues. Germline CDR1 reads MDHEN; CDR2 reads SYDVKM. In DNA, the CDR3 is TGTGCCAGCAGTTTATTATGGGAGACCCAGTACTTC. Its translation is CASSLLWETQYF. The variable domain in full, with the rest retrieved from reference TRBV28 and TRBJ2-5, is DVKVTQSSRYLVKRTGEKVFLECVQDMDHENMFWYRQDPGLGLRLIYFSYDVKMKEKGDIPEGYSVSREKKERFSLILESASTNQTSMYLCASSLLWETQYFGPGTRLLVL.

The chain recombines TRBV20-1 with TRBJ2-5, with D hard to call. This CDR3 contains 12 residues. V lost 3 bases to trimming and J lost 2 bases, with 7 bases between them. The germline gives CDR1 DFQATT, CDR2 SNEGSKA (reference sequence). The CDR3 protein is CSASLRQETQYF. The CDR3, as DNA: TGCAGTGCTAGCCTTCGACAAGAGACCCAGTACTTC.

V and J are TRBV5-1 and TRBJ1-2, with TRBD1 identical over 7 bases. Trimming cost V 4 bases and J 8 bases; bases outside gene matches: 11. The CDR3 totals 14 residues. The V gene's germline CDR1 is SGHRS and CDR2 YFSETQ. The CDR3 loop is CASSPQGQYRGYTF. As DNA, the CDR3 is TGCGCCAGCAGCCCCCAGGGACAGTATAGAGGCTACACCTTC.

Notes on this clonotype: Because it lacks the conserved phenylalanine or tryptophan at the end, this CDR3 is likely a read error. The chain joins TRBV7-9 to TRBJ2-7, with D uncertain. The CDR3 length is 16 residues. Trimming removed 1 base from V and 9 bases from J, with 22 bases in between. The germline CDR1 and CDR2 sequences are SEHNR and FQNEAQ (reference sequence). The CDR3 bases are TGTGCCAGCAGCTTAGAGCCTGACGGAAGGGTCTTCGGGCAGTACCTC. Protein product: CASSLEPDGRVFGQYL.